The 10 T cell receptor beta chains reported below all come from one sample, sequenced in a study of T-cell reconstitution after alpha-beta-depleted transplantation in children. Unique molecular identifiers were incorporated during preparation of the TCRbeta library. TCRdb reprocessed the PCR reads via MiXCR and lists one record per CDR3 protein. The sample shows around 90,000 distinct CDR3 sequences, 15% of them seen only once. Here the sequenced sample was PBMCs, mostly from graft donor cells, taken 180 days after TCRalphabeta/CD19-depleted stem cell transplant. Every receptor here comes from a male patient between 2 and 10 years old who had a stem cell transplant for acute lymphoblastic leukemia, so the T cells may come from the graft donor.

This clonotype was seen only a few times. The genes are TRBV10-3 and TRBJ1-2, with D uncertain. V shed 11 bases and J shed 6 bases, with 10 bases lying between them. The CDR3 consists of 10 residues. Germline lookup yields CDR1 ENHRY and CDR2 SYGVKD. The CDR3 sequence is CAAGGDGYTF. The CDR3 coding sequence is TGTGCCGCCGGCGGGGATGGCTACACCTTC.

A few counts support this clonotype. This chain connects TRBV20-1 to TRBJ2-1; 8 bases are a match to TRBD2. The CDR3 extends over 18 amino acids. The V gene end was trimmed by 0 bases and the J gene end by 2 bases; junction bases not matched to a gene: 12. Germline CDR1 and CDR2: DFQATT and SNEGSKA (reference sequence). The DNA for the CDR3 is TGCAGTGCTAGAGATCCTCTCCGACGGGGGGGTACCTACAATGAGCAGTTCTTC. It yields the protein CSARDPLRRGGTYNEQFF.

The table lists this clonotype with a few counts. The chain employs TRBV5-1 and TRBJ2-5; 9 positions match TRBD2. The CDR3 length is 14 residues. Germline CDR1 is SGHRS and CDR2 is YFSETQ. V lost 4 bases, J lost 6 bases, and 7 bases stayed unmatched. The CDR3 is CASSSGLARKTQYF. The CDR3 bases are TGCGCCAGCAGCAGCGGACTAGCGAGGAAGACCCAGTACTTC.

This clonotype has at least ten counts. The CDR3 reads CASSNTGGTEAFF. CDR3 coding DNA: TGTGCCAGCAGCAATACAGGGGGCACTGAAGCTTTCTTT. The chain joins TRBV7-9 to TRBJ1-1, with 8 bases lining up with TRBD1. This CDR3 has 13 amino acids. CDR1 and CDR2 from the germline V gene are SEHNR and FQNEAQ (reference sequence). Trimming cost V 5 bases and J 4 bases; bases outside gene matches: 3.

Details on this clonotype: An end of the junction does not agree with germline; a read error may underlie this. V and J are TRBV5-1 and TRBJ2-4, with TRBD1 matching over 10 bases. The CDR3 runs to 18 residues. Germline V gene data show CDR1 as SGHRS and CDR2 as YFSETQ. This chain's CDR3 is CASSFRDRGTIAKNIQHF. CDR3 bases: TGCGCCAGCAGCTTTAGGGACAGGGGCACGATAGCCAAAAACATTCAGCACTTC.

The rearrangement links TRBV25-1 to TRBJ2-7, with 11 bases identical to TRBD1. After removal of 7 bases from V and 2 bases from J, the junction contained 4 bases not matched to a gene. There are 14 residues in the CDR3. CDR1 and CDR2 (germline): MGHDK, SYGVNS. CDR3 DNA: TGTGCCAGCAATGGACAGGGGGCCGCCTACGAGCAGTACTTC. Its protein is CASNGQGAAYEQYF.

This clonotype was counted only a few times. The chain is built from TRBV14 and TRBJ1-5; D is unclear. Germline V gene data show CDR1 as SGHDN and CDR2 as FVKESK. CDR3 length: 15 residues. V was shortened by 5 bases and J by 2 bases, with 13 bases between the two germline ends. The CDR3 is CASSSRERGNQPQHF. In DNA, the CDR3 is TGTGCCAGCAGCTCTCGTGAGAGAGGCAATCAGCCCCAGCATTTT.

This sequence joins TRBV12-3 or TRBV12-4 and TRBJ1-2, with D possibly matching TRBD1 (5 bases). The CDR3 extends over 14 amino acids. Trimming cost V 1 base and J 6 bases, with 12 bases left between them. CDR3 sequence (DNA): TGTGCCAGCAGTTTAGTTGATATAGGGGATGGCTACACCTTC. It encodes CASSLVDIGDGYTF.

This clonotype was seen at least ten times. This chain links TRBV7-6 with TRBJ2-3, with TRBD1 matching 7 bases. V lost 1 base to trimming and J lost 6 bases; unmatched junction nucleotides: 10. The CDR3 loop spans 16 amino acids. Germline lookup yields CDR1 SGHVS and CDR2 FNYEAQ. The CDR3 DNA reads TGTGCCAGCAGCTTAGGTTTTGACAGGGTGAAGGATACGCAGTATTTT. It is translated as CASSLGFDRVKDTQYF.

The chain carries TRBV12-3 or TRBV12-4 and TRBJ2-1; D not resolved. This CDR3 contains 14 residues. The V end lost 2 bases, the J end lost 15 bases, and 20 bases lay between the germline ends. The CDR3 spells CASSLIGVGQSPFF. DNA of the CDR3: TGTGCCAGCAGTTTAATTGGTGTAGGCCAAAGTCCGTTCTTC.